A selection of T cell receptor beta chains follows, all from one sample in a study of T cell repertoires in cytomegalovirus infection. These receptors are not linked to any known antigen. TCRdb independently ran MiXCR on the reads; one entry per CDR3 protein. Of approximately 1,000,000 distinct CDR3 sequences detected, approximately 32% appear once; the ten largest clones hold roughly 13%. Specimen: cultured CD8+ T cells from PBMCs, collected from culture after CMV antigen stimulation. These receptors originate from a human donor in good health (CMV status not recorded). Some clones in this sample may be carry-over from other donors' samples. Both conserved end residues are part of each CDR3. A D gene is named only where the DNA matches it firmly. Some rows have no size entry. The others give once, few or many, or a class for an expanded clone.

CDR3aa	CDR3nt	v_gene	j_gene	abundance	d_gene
CASSRNSPYSNQPQHF	TGTGCCAGCAGTAGGAACAGCCCTTATAGCAATCAGCCCCAGCATTTT	TRBV12-3/TRBV12-4	TRBJ1-5	-	-
CASSEGAAGTDTQYF	TGTGCCAGCAGTGAAGGGGCGGCGGGCACAGATACGCAGTATTTT	TRBV6-1	TRBJ2-3	-	-
CASKRPGQGIYEQYF	TGTGCCAGCAAAAGGCCGGGACAGGGAATCTACGAGCAGTACTTC	TRBV2	TRBJ2-7	few	TRBD1
CASSYSRADTQYF	TGTGCCAGCAGTTACTCGAGAGCAGATACGCAGTATTTT	TRBV6-5	TRBJ2-3	few	-
CASSVNDRGNTEAFF	TGTGCCAGCAGCGTAAACGACAGGGGGAACACTGAAGCTTTCTTT	TRBV7-9	TRBJ1-1	-	TRBD1
CASSSLNGRTTYEQYF	TGTGCCAGCAGTTCGCTTAACGGGCGGACTACCTACGAGCAGTACTTC	TRBV6-6	TRBJ2-7	-	-
CASRPNRDQNTGELFF	TGCGCCAGCAGACCGAACCGGGACCAGAACACCGGGGAGCTGTTTTTT	TRBV5-1	TRBJ2-2	many	-
CASIPNRSYEQYF	TGTGCCAGCATCCCAAACCGATCCTACGAGCAGTACTTC	TRBV2	TRBJ2-7	-	-
CAIRLFRDDGGITGELFF	TGTGCCATCAGACTCTTCCGGGACGACGGAGGAATCACCGGGGAGCTGTTTTTT	TRBV10-3	TRBJ2-2	few	-
CASSVVVVGARDTEAFF	TGTGCCAGCAGCGTAGTAGTCGTCGGGGCGCGGGACACTGAAGCTTTCTTT	TRBV9	TRBJ1-1	-	-
CASKRGVYNEQFF	TGTGCCAGTAAGCGGGGGGTCTACAATGAGCAGTTCTTC	TRBV19	TRBJ2-1	few	TRBD2
CASSLGRGSAFF	TGTGCCAGCAGTTTGGGCAGGGGTTCGGCTTTCTTT	TRBV12-3/TRBV12-4	TRBJ1-1	-	-
CASSSTASDGYTF	TGTGCCAGCAGCTCGACAGCCTCCGATGGCTACACCTTC	TRBV7-8	TRBJ1-2	-	-
CASSYVWGYSNQPQHF	TGTGCCAGCAGTTACGTGTGGGGGTATAGCAATCAGCCCCAGCATTTT	TRBV6-6	TRBJ1-5	-	-
CASSWDSANEQFF	TGTGCCAGCAGCTGGGACTCCGCAAATGAGCAGTTCTTC	TRBV5-6	TRBJ2-1	few	-
CASSLDPGTVNSPLHF	TGTGCCAGCAGCTTAGACCCCGGGACAGTTAATTCACCCCTCCACTTT	TRBV11-2	TRBJ1-6	few	TRBD1
CASSWTAYLAGANVLTF	TGTGCCAGCAGCTGGACAGCCTATCTTGCTGGGGCCAACGTCCTGACTTTC	TRBV27	TRBJ2-6	few	-
CASSMGSEQFF	TGTGCCAGTAGTATGGGGAGTGAGCAGTTCTTC	TRBV19	TRBJ2-1	many	-
CASSSPAQGAGTDTQYF	TGTGCCAGCAGCTCCCCAGCACAGGGGGCCGGCACAGATACGCAGTATTTT	TRBV7-4	TRBJ2-3	-	TRBD1
CASSQGKGTAEGAFF	TGCGCCAGCAGCCAAGGAAAAGGGACCGCAGAGGGGGCTTTCTTT	TRBV4-3	TRBJ1-1	-	-
CASSQSERNRLNSNQPQHF	TGCGCCAGCAGTCAATCCGAGAGGAACAGACTAAATAGCAATCAGCCCCAGCATTTT	TRBV23-1	TRBJ1-5	few	-
CASSQDIGPYEQYF	TGTGCCAGCAGCCAAGATATCGGACCCTACGAGCAGTACTTC	TRBV3-1	TRBJ2-7	-	-
CATRGGTEAFF	TGTGCCACCAGGGGAGGCACTGAAGCTTTCTTT	TRBV19	TRBJ1-1	many	-
CASSFVVSPANEQFF	TGTGCCAGCAGTTTCGTCGTTTCCCCAGCCAATGAGCAGTTCTTC	TRBV6-5	TRBJ2-1	few	-
CASSQGRTSYEQYF	TGTGCCAGCAGCCAGGGACGGACCTCCTACGAGCAGTACTTC	TRBV12-3/TRBV12-4	TRBJ2-7	-	-
CASSIIPVYGYTF	TGTGCCAGTAGTATCATACCGGTCTATGGCTACACCTTC	TRBV19	TRBJ1-2	few	-
CASSEGPRYTDTQYF	TGTGCCAGCAGTGAAGGCCCCCGATACACAGATACGCAGTATTTT	TRBV2	TRBJ2-3	-	-
CASSLFFTSGGTNTGELFF	TGTGCCAGCAGCTTATTTTTTACTAGCGGGGGGACGAACACCGGGGAGCTGTTTTTT	TRBV7-8	TRBJ2-2	many	TRBD2
CASSPTGGPGANVLTF	TGTGCCAGCAGCCCCACAGGGGGACCTGGGGCCAACGTCCTGACTTTC	TRBV7-9	TRBJ2-6	-	TRBD1
CASSLKPAHQPQHF	TGTGCCAGCAGTTTAAAACCAGCCCATCAGCCCCAGCATTTT	TRBV27	TRBJ1-5	-	-
CASSEAPTVTSYEQYF	TGTGCCAGCAGTGAAGCGCCGACCGTGACCTCCTACGAGCAGTACTTC	TRBV6-1	TRBJ2-7	many	-
CSARRPGLSYEQYF	TGCAGTGCTAGAAGACCGGGCCTATCCTACGAGCAGTACTTC	TRBV20-1	TRBJ2-7	once	-
CATSREITGTEAFF	TGTGCCACCAGCAGAGAAATTACTGGCACTGAAGCTTTCTTT	TRBV15	TRBJ1-1	-	-
CASSLGQGRDTEAFF	TGTGCCAGCAGCTTAGGCCAAGGTCGGGACACTGAAGCTTTCTTT	TRBV7-2	TRBJ1-1	many	-
CASSLVSSSYNEQFF	TGTGCCAGCAGCTTGGTCTCGAGCTCCTACAATGAGCAGTTCTTC	TRBV7-8	TRBJ2-1	many	-
CASSLVYRGAKNIQYF	TGTGCCAGCAGCTTAGTCTACAGGGGGGCCAAAAACATTCAGTACTTC	TRBV11-2	TRBJ2-4	-	TRBD1
CASSLQIDGELFF	TGTGCCAGCAGCTTACAGATAGACGGGGAGCTGTTTTTT	TRBV7-6	TRBJ2-2	few	-